Listed below are T cell receptor beta chains from one sample, sequenced in a study of blood T cell repertoires in COVID-19. Assay used: immunoSEQ multiplex PCR; TCRdb lists only in-frame clones, some missing. The data hold about 190,000 clones, with 70% to 90% observed a single time. The sequencing input was PBMCs or T cells enriched from blood (not recorded which). All receptors derive from a woman aged 40 to 50 in a cohort exposed to, infected with or recovered from COVID-19 (not recorded which). Each CDR3 is given with its conserved first and last residue. D genes are given only for firm matches. Some rows mark clone size as missing; the rest say once, few, many or name a class of expanded clone.

D gene,J gene,clone size,V gene,CDR3 DNA,CDR3 protein
-,TRBJ1-1,-,TRBV9,TGTGCCAGCAGCGTGTACTGGAACACTGAAGCTTTCTTT,CASSVYWNTEAFF
TRBD2,TRBJ2-7,-,TRBV3-1/TRBV3-2,TGTGCCAGCAGCCCCGGACTAGCGGGGGGTTTCTCCTACGAGCAGTACTTC,CASSPGLAGGFSYEQYF
-,TRBJ1-2,-,TRBV29-1,TGCAGCGTGCTACTAGTCAATCCGGACGACTCTGGCTACACCTTC,CSVLLVNPDDSGYTF
-,TRBJ1-1,-,TRBV19,TGTGCCAGTACCATACCCACGGGTCTTGGGTGGGACACTGAAGCTTTCTTT,CASTIPTGLGWDTEAFF
-,TRBJ2-1,-,TRBV9,TGTGCCAGCAGCGTGGGCTGGACGGGGAATGAGCAGTTCTTC,CASSVGWTGNEQFF
-,TRBJ1-1,-,TRBV11-3,TGTGCCAGCAGCTTGGAAGGGGCTGACACTGAAGCTTTCTTT,CASSLEGADTEAFF
-,TRBJ1-1,-,TRBV19,TGTGCCAGTAGTATAAGCTCTCCCGCCTTGAACACTGAAGCTTTCTTT,CASSISSPALNTEAFF
-,TRBJ2-1,-,TRBV6-2/TRBV6-3,TGTGCCAGCAGTCGTCGTCCGGGGGAAGCTGAAGACAATGAGCAGTTCTTC,CASSRRPGEAEDNEQFF
-,TRBJ1-5,-,TRBV6-2/TRBV6-3,TGTGCCAGCAGTATGCCCCATATAGTCAAGCATTTT,CASSMPHIVKHF
TRBD2,TRBJ2-7,-,TRBV7-8,TGTGCCAGCAGCTTAGTGGGACTAGCGGGCGAGCAGTACTTC,CASSLVGLAGEQYF
-,TRBJ1-1,-,TRBV27,TGTGCCAGCAGTTTTGGGGCGGTGAACACTGAAGCTTTCTTT,CASSFGAVNTEAFF
-,TRBJ1-1,-,TRBV27,TGTGCCAGCAGTTTGGGGGGGAGAAACACTGAAGCTTTCTTT,CASSLGGRNTEAFF
TRBD1,TRBJ2-7,-,TRBV27,TGTGCCAGCAGTTTGAGACAGGGGTTCGAGCAGTACTTC,CASSLRQGFEQYF
-,TRBJ1-1,once,TRBV5-1,TGCGCCAGCACCGAGTCGACAGTGAACACTGAAGCTTTCTTT,CASTESTVNTEAFF
-,TRBJ1-1,-,TRBV19,TGTGCCAGTAGTATGGGGTTGGGACAAGGACGTTCTACTGAAGCTTTCTTT,CASSMGLGQGRSTEAFF
-,TRBJ1-2,-,TRBV6-5,TGTGCCAGCAGTTACGGCAGGGGCGATGGCTACACCTTC,CASSYGRGDGYTF
-,TRBJ1-2,once,TRBV28,TGTGCCAGCAGTTTATTGGAGAACTATGGCTACACCTTC,CASSLLENYGYTF
-,TRBJ1-1,-,TRBV7-9,TGTGCCAGCCTGGGGGAGGAGAACACTGAAGCTTTCTTT,CASLGEENTEAFF
-,TRBJ1-2,-,TRBV29-1,TGCAGCGACTCTCGGACGGGGGTAGCAGGCGGCTACACCTTC,CSDSRTGVAGGYTF
-,TRBJ2-1,few,TRBV9,TGTGCCAGCAGCGCTAGCGTCTCCTACAATGAGCAGTTCTTC,CASSASVSYNEQFF
-,TRBJ1-2,-,TRBV10-3,TGTGCCATCAGTGAGTCCGAGGGTTGGGAATATGGCTACACCTTC,CAISESEGWEYGYTF
TRBD1,TRBJ1-2,-,TRBV27,TGTGCCATTTCTTTATTCAACAGGGGCGCCTATGGCTACACCTTC,CAISLFNRGAYGYTF
-,TRBJ2-4,-,TRBV11-1,TGTGCCAGCAGCTTAGCCGCAGGGGAGACGCTAGCCAAAAACATTCAGTACTTC,CASSLAAGETLAKNIQYF
-,TRBJ2-1,once,TRBV7-9,TGTGCCAGCAGACAAACCTTGTACGACTCATCCTACAATGAGCAGTTCTTC,CASRQTLYDSSYNEQFF
TRBD2,TRBJ2-7,-,TRBV29-1,TGCAGCGTTCGGGGGGAAACCTACGAGCAGTACTTC,CSVRGETYEQYF
-,TRBJ1-2,-,TRBV12-3/TRBV12-4,TGTGCCAGTGGGGCAGCCCCTAACTATGGCTACACCTTC,CASGAAPNYGYTF
TRBD2,TRBJ2-1,-,TRBV7-9,TGTGCCATCCAAAGGGAGGGTCCCCTCAGCTCCTACAATGAGCAGTTCTTC,CAIQREGPLSSYNEQFF
TRBD1,TRBJ1-3,-,TRBV10-3,TGTGCCATCGGGACAGGGGATATATATTTT,CAIGTGDIYF